The 29 T cell receptor beta chains below come from one sample, sequenced in a study of response to subunit inactivated influenza vaccine. TCRdb reprocessed the RT-PCR reads with MiXCR, giving one entry per CDR3 protein. In the table there are under 500,000 distinct CDR3 sequences, around 9.9% of which are singletons. The source material was PBMCs from blood, sampled 40 to 50 days after vaccination. The receptor source for this set is a man over 45 who received an inactivated influenza vaccine.

This clonotype was picked up many times. The rearrangement joins TRBV6-5 to TRBJ2-7; D gene uncertain. V lost 6 bases and J lost 1, with 13 bases in between. CDR1 MNHEY and CDR2 SVGAGI come from the germline V gene. The CDR3 has 14 residues. The DNA for the CDR3 is TGTGCCAGCAGGTATGGGCGAAATTCCTACGAGCAGTACTTC. Protein sequence: CASRYGRNSYEQYF.

This clonotype appeared many times. This sequence joins TRBV28 and TRBJ2-7; the match to TRBD1 covers 9 bases. Germline V gene sequence: CDR1 MDHEN, CDR2 SYDVKM. Unmatched junction bases numbered 5, after V lost 5 bases and J lost 3 bases. This CDR3 has 14 amino acids. The CDR3 DNA reads as TGTGCCAGCAGTGGTCCGGGACAGGGCTACGAGCAGTACTTC. Translation: CASSGPGQGYEQYF.

This clonotype has a handful of counts. The chain joins TRBV4-3 to TRBJ2-3, with a weak D call TRBD1 (6 bases). V was clipped by 1 base and J by 2 bases, with 13 bases between them. Germline values: CDR1 LGHNA, CDR2 YSLEER. This CDR3 comprises 16 residues. CDR3 protein: CASSQGGQGHTDTQYF. The DNA of the CDR3 is TGCGCCAGCAGCCAAGGAGGGCAGGGACACACAGATACGCAGTATTTT.

This clonotype was detected ten times or more. The chain uses TRBV5-6 and TRBJ2-1; no clear D gene. The V and J ends lost 2 bases and 7 bases respectively, with 7 bases between them. CDR3 length equals 12 residues. Per germline, CDR1 SGHDT and CDR2 YYEEEE. This chain's CDR3 is CASSLFRNEQFF. The CDR3 bases are TGTGCCAGCAGCTTATTCCGGAATGAGCAGTTCTTC. Drawing the rest from reference TRBV5-6 and TRBJ2-1, the complete variable domain is DAGVTQSPTHLIKTRGQQVTLRCSPKSGHDTVSWYQQALGQGPQFIFQYYEEEERQRGNFPDRFSGHQFPNYSSELNVNALLLGDSALYLCASSLFRNEQFFGPGTRLTVL.

The sample holds a few counts of this clonotype. This chain uses TRBV15 with TRBJ2-3; the D gene is possibly TRBD2 (6 bases). With 2 bases removed from V and 9 bases from J, the gap between germline ends came to 12 bases. CDR1 and CDR2 (germline): LNHNV, YYDKDF (reference sequence). The CDR3 extends over 13 amino acids. The CDR3 sequence is CATSRRHGGTQYF. In nucleotides, the CDR3 is TGTGCCACCAGCAGACGACATGGGGGGACGCAGTATTTT.

The chain links TRBV5-1 to TRBJ2-4, with D perhaps TRBD2 (5 bases). The germline CDR1 and CDR2 sequences are SGHRS and YFSETQ. This CDR3 contains 14 residues. The germline V and J ends were trimmed by 0 bases and 8 bases, with 12 bases remaining between them. The CDR3 DNA reads TGCGCCAGCAGCTTGGACGAGGGATTGGACATTCAGTACTTC. This gives the protein CASSLDEGLDIQYF.

Ten or more counts support this clonotype. This chain connects TRBV29-1 to TRBJ1-2; possible D gene TRBD1, 5 bases. Germline V gene sequence: CDR1 SQVTM, CDR2 ANQGSEA. Trimming removed 0 bases at V and 5 bases at J, with 7 bases between. The CDR3 spans 12 residues. In DNA, the CDR3 is TGCAGCGTTGAAGAGGGGACTTATGGCTACACCTTC. It yields the protein CSVEEGTYGYTF.

This clonotype was seen a few times. The rearrangement links TRBV20-1 to TRBJ1-2; D ambiguous. The length of the CDR3 is 11 residues. V was pared by 3 bases and J by 5 bases, with 7 bases between. Germline V gene sequence: CDR1 DFQATT, CDR2 SNEGSKA (reference sequence). Here the CDR3 reads CSASASYGYTF. The CDR3, as DNA: TGCAGTGCTAGTGCCAGTTATGGCTACACCTTC.

This clonotype occurred a few times. V usage is TRBV5-1 and J usage is TRBJ2-1; no clear D. The V gene's germline CDR1 is SGHRS and CDR2 YFSETQ. This CDR3 is 14 amino acids long. Trimming left V 0 bases short and J 8 bases short, with 12 bases between. The CDR3 sequence is CASSLGRARDEQFF. The CDR3 DNA follows: TGCGCCAGCAGCTTGGGTAGGGCCCGGGATGAGCAGTTCTTC.

In DNA, the CDR3 is TGTGCCAGCCACCCGGGACCGCTAGCCAAAAACATTCAGTACTTC. Translating gives CASHPGPLAKNIQYF. This chain connects TRBV28 to TRBJ2-4; D possibly uses TRBD1 or TRBD2 (5 bases each). The CDR3 contains 15 residues. With 8 bases removed from V and 0 bases from J, the gap between germline ends came to 14 bases. Germline loops: CDR1 MDHEN, CDR2 SYDVKM.

This chain uses TRBV29-1 with TRBJ2-1; TRBD2 agrees at 13 bases. CDR1 is SQVTM and CDR2 is ANQGSEA in the germline V gene. This CDR3 has 13 residues. J was trimmed by 8 bases and V by 7 bases; bases with no gene match: 5. Written as DNA, the CDR3 is TGCAGCGCCCAAGGACTAGCGGGAGATGAGCAGTTCTTC. This translates into CSAQGLAGDEQFF.

This clonotype was seen a handful of times. The V and J genes are TRBV12-3 or TRBV12-4 and TRBJ2-7, with D perhaps being TRBD1 or TRBD2 (5 bases each). This CDR3 spans 13 amino acids. V lost 6 bases, J lost 2 bases, and 11 bases lay in between. The CDR3 region is CASRGTLTYEQYF. CDR3 nucleotides: TGTGCCAGCAGGGGGACGTTGACCTACGAGCAGTACTTC.

This clonotype was seen only a few times. The chain links TRBV4-1 to TRBJ2-1; TRBD1 is a possible D gene (6 bases). Germline V lookup: CDR1 MGHRA, CDR2 YSYEKL. V lost 3 bases and J lost 4, with 13 bases in between. The CDR3 sequence is 15 residues long. CDR3 coding DNA: TGCGCCAGCAGCCACGGGACACCTAAGTACAATGAGCAGTTCTTC. This sequence encodes CASSHGTPKYNEQFF.

This clonotype was recorded many times. The chain has TRBV29-1 and TRBJ2-2, with D perhaps TRBD2 (5 bases). Germline CDR1 is SQVTM and CDR2 is ANQGSEA. Trimming took off 2 bases at V and 3 bases at J, with 7 bases between the two ends. The CDR3 length is 13 residues. The CDR3 is CSVEPGYTGELFF. In nucleotides, the CDR3 is TGCAGCGTTGAACCGGGGTACACCGGGGAGCTGTTTTTT.

This clonotype has more than one count but fewer than ten. The chain uses TRBV24-1 and TRBJ2-1; TRBD1 aligns across 9 bases. This CDR3 has 16 residues. In germline, CDR1 is KGHDR, CDR2 SFDVKD. Unmatched junction bases numbered 5, after V lost 3 bases and J lost 3 bases. The CDR3 nucleotides read TGTGCCACCAGTGATGGCACAGGGGGCAGCTACAATGAGCAGTTCTTC. This gives the protein CATSDGTGGSYNEQFF.

In this sample, this clonotype turned up a few times. V gene TRBV5-6 combines with J gene TRBJ2-5; 9 bases map to TRBD2. V shed 0 bases and J 0 bases; nucleotides not matched to a gene: 3. The CDR3 totals 16 residues. Germline loops: CDR1 SGHDT, CDR2 YYEEEE. The CDR3 DNA reads as TGTGCCAGCAGCTTGGCTCCTAGCGGGGACCAAGAGACCCAGTACTTC. Protein: CASSLAPSGDQETQYF. The full variable domain, with the rest looked up from reference TRBV5-6 and TRBJ2-5, is DAGVTQSPTHLIKTRGQQVTLRCSPKSGHDTVSWYQQALGQGPQFIFQYYEEEERQRGNFPDRFSGHQFPNYSSELNVNALLLGDSALYLCASSLAPSGDQETQYFGPGTRLLVL.

This clonotype was observed a few times. The genes are TRBV10-2 and TRBJ2-2; 7 bases fit TRBD1. V shed 1 base, J shed 1 base, and the junction held 9 bases outside the gene matches. Germline V gene data show CDR1 as WSHSY and CDR2 as SAAADI. This CDR3 comprises 18 residues. CDR3 nucleotide sequence: TGCGCCAGCAGTGAGTTTGGCAGCAGGACAGGGAACACCGGGGAGCTGTTTTTT. Translation: CASSEFGSRTGNTGELFF.

This clonotype was seen only a few times. The rearrangement links TRBV11-2 to TRBJ2-7; D is unclear. The CDR3 extends over 13 amino acids. Germline CDR1 reads SGHAT; CDR2 reads FQNNGV. V lost 1 base and J lost 6, with 10 bases in between. The CDR3 protein is CASSLGVISEQYF. The CDR3 region has the DNA TGTGCCAGCAGCTTAGGGGTCATCTCCGAGCAGTACTTC.

The V call is TRBV4-1, the J call TRBJ1-4; possibly TRBD1 for D (5 bases). V lost 0 bases and J lost 4, with 12 bases in between. Germline-derived CDR1 and CDR2 are MGHRA and YSYEKL. This CDR3 comprises 16 residues. The CDR3 sequence: CASSQDVRGNNEKLFF. The CDR3 bases are TGCGCCAGCAGCCAAGATGTGCGGGGGAATAATGAAAAACTGTTTTTT.

The chain carries TRBV20-1 and TRBJ2-7; 13 bases line up with TRBD2. This CDR3 is built from 13 residues. V lost 6 bases and J lost 6; bases outside the gene matches: 5. CDR1 is DFQATT, CDR2 SNEGSKA, per germline (reference sequence). For the CDR3, the DNA is TGCAGTGCGGCGGGACTAGCGGGGATCGAGCAGTACTTC. Protein product: CSAAGLAGIEQYF.

The chain carries TRBV20-1 and TRBJ2-1; 14 nucleotides agree with TRBD2. Trimming took 3 bases from V and 0 from J; bases not matched to a gene: 1. This CDR3 spans 16 amino acids. CDR1 and CDR2 (germline): DFQATT, SNEGSKA (reference sequence). In DNA form, the CDR3 reads TGCAGTGCTAGGACTAGCGGGGGGGGCTCCTACAATGAGCAGTTCTTC. Its protein product is CSARTSGGGSYNEQFF.

This chain links TRBV7-2 with TRBJ1-2; D is possibly TRBD1 (6 bases). Trimming cost V 1 base and J 4 bases, with 16 bases left between them. Germline-derived CDR1 and CDR2 are SGHTA and FQGNSA. The CDR3 loop spans 16 amino acids. The CDR3 nucleotides read TGTGCCAGCAGCTTAGAACCAGGGGTGAGCGGCTATGGCTACACCTTC. It yields the protein CASSLEPGVSGYGYTF.

The gene calls are TRBV7-2 and TRBJ2-1; no reliable D call. Looked up from germline, CDR1 is SGHTA and CDR2 is FQGNSA. CDR3 length equals 15 residues. The V and J ends lost 2 bases and 5 bases respectively, with 13 bases between them. This CDR3 reads CASSLFLPGNNEQFF. CDR3 nucleotides: TGTGCCAGCAGCTTATTTCTACCGGGTAACAATGAGCAGTTCTTC.

This clonotype appeared a single time. The V call is TRBV4-1, the J call TRBJ1-1; D unclear. Deletions cut 3 bases from V and 0 bases from J, with 11 bases between. Germline-derived CDR1 and CDR2 are MGHRA and YSYEKL. The CDR3 consists of 15 residues. CDR3 nucleotide sequence: TGCGCCAGCAGCCATTTGCGAACTGTGAACACTGAAGCTTTCTTT. This gives the protein CASSHLRTVNTEAFF.

This clonotype was detected only a few times. The chain links TRBV7-2 to TRBJ1-6; 7 nucleotides match TRBD1. V trimming: 7 bases; J trimming: 7 bases; junction bases outside the gene matches: 7. The CDR3 covers 14 residues. The germline gives CDR1 SGHTA, CDR2 FQGNSA. In nucleotides, the CDR3 is TGTGCCAGCACCGAGACAGGGTCCAATTCACCCCTCCACTTT. It specifies CASTETGSNSPLHF.

This clonotype was counted only a few times. The rearrangement links TRBV5-6 to TRBJ2-7; D possibly corresponds to TRBD1 (5 bases). Looked up from germline, CDR1 is SGHDT and CDR2 is YYEEEE. The CDR3 is 14 residues long. V gave up 1 base and J gave up 7 bases, with 15 bases separating them. CDR3: CASSLWQGEWEQYF. As DNA, the CDR3 is TGTGCCAGCAGCTTGTGGCAGGGCGAATGGGAGCAGTACTTC.

On this clonotype itself: A much larger clone lies one base from this, so it may be a read error. The chain links TRBV6-2 or TRBV6-3 to TRBJ2-7, with TRBD2 matching over 12 bases. V lost 6 bases, J lost 4 bases, and 1 base stayed unmatched. CDR3 length: 13 amino acids. Per the germline V gene, CDR1 is MNHEY and CDR2 is SVGEGT. CDR3 residues: CASRTSGRYEQYF. The CDR3 DNA reads as TGTGCCAGCAGGACTAGCGGGAGATACGAGCAGTACTTC.

This clonotype was picked up a small number of times. The chain employs TRBV5-1 and TRBJ2-1, with 10 bases aligning to TRBD1. CDR1 SGHRS and CDR2 YFSETQ come from the germline V gene. V trimming: 4 bases; J trimming: 2 bases; junction bases outside the gene matches: 3. The CDR3 is 15 amino acids. In DNA, the CDR3 is TGCGCCAGCAGCATGGACAGGGGGACCTACAATGAGCAGTTCTTC. Amino acids: CASSMDRGTYNEQFF. Based on the CDR3 plus reference TRBV5-1 and TRBJ2-1, the full variable domain is KAGVTQTPRYLIKTRGQQVTLSCSPISGHRSVSWYQQTPGQGLQFLFEYFSETQRNKGNFPGRFSGRQFSNSRSEMNVSTLELGDSALYLCASSMDRGTYNEQFFGPGTRLTVL.

This clonotype was counted at least ten times. The V gene is TRBV5-1, the J gene TRBJ2-5; unclear D gene. V shed 0 bases and J shed 5 bases, with 14 bases lying between them. This CDR3 spans 15 amino acids. Germline V gene sequence: CDR1 SGHRS, CDR2 YFSETQ. The CDR3 DNA follows: TGCGCCAGCAGCTTGGGGACGGATGTTTTGGAGACCCAGTACTTC. Residues: CASSLGTDVLETQYF.